What follows is one T cell receptor (beta chain) and its context. Antigen unknown. The data were obtained in a study of multiple sclerosis patients with progressive multifocal leukoencephalopathy. General study results and limits: Lower normalized Shannon entropy suggested reduced TRB diversity in most PML patients.

Using immunoSEQ multiplex PCR, the repertoire was profiled, and TCRdb retains in-frame clones only, with some absent. The sample has about 30,000 clones, around 87% seen once. The germline CDR1 and CDR2 sequences are MNHEY and SVGAGI. This CDR3 is 13 amino acids long. V was shortened by 6 bases and J by 5 bases, with 11 bases between the two germline ends. Time point reported: about 13 months of natalizumab therapy. T1 marks 6 months and T2 marks 12 months of natalizumab therapy. This clonotype was sampled from a human donor with multiple sclerosis. The J gene is TRBJ1-5, the V gene TRBV6-5; no definite D call. The sample in question was PBMCs, obtained from a patient treated with natalizumab. CDR3 DNA sequence: TGTGCCAGCAGGTCAGGCGTACATCAGCCCCAGCATTTT. Its translation is CASRSGVHQPQHF.